This paragraph reports one TCR beta chain. The target antigen is unknown. This specimen comes from a study of graft-versus-host responses after intestinal transplantation. Data came from immunoSEQ multiplex PCR; TCRdb stores just in-frame clones and leaves some out. The data show 80,000 to 95,000 clones, 88% seen once. V lost 0 bases and J 7 bases, leaving 6 bases between the germline ends. This CDR3 has 13 amino acids. Germline V gene sequence: CDR1 LGHNA, CDR2 YSLEER. Sequenced here: unstimulated CD4+ T cells sorted from spleen or lymph node cells, sampled before transplant. The receptor was derived from a human donor who was the organ donor for an intestinal transplant. This chain links TRBV4-3 with TRBJ2-2; D gene uncertain. This CDR3 reads CASSQEIGGELFF. The CDR3 coding sequence is TGCGCCAGCAGCCAAGAAATCGGCGGGGAGCTGTTTTTT.